These 8 T cell receptor beta chains were all obtained from the same sample, sequenced in a study of T cell changes during pregnancy in multiple sclerosis (dated by TCRdb to 2018 to 2020). Library preparation was by the immunoSEQ multiplex PCR assay. TCRdb limited this immuneACCESS table to in-frame rearrangements with V and J called. A share of clones is missing; checked studies link under half to unresolved V genes, and the rest is unexplained. The sample records fewer than 95,000 clones, just under 95% of which are singletons. Clones ranked in the top ten supply over 3.5% of the sample. The source material was peripheral blood, sampled in the first trimester of pregnancy. These receptors were obtained from a female donor with multiple sclerosis, enrolled in a pregnancy study.

This chain links TRBV12-5 with TRBJ2-3; D call uncertain. Germline CDR1 is LGHNT and CDR2 is FRNRAP. The V gene lost 0 bases and the J gene lost 7 bases, with 17 bases spanning the gap. The CDR3 totals 16 residues. The CDR3 nucleotides are TGTGCTAGTGGTTTGGTAATTCTGGGCCGCCCGAATACGCAGTATTTT. This codes for CASGLVILGRPNTQYF. Drawing the rest from reference TRBV12-5 and TRBJ2-3, the complete variable domain is DARVTQTPRHKVTEMGQEVTMRCQPILGHNTVFWYRQTMMQGLELLAYFRNRAPLDDSGMPKDRFSAEMPDATLATLKIQPSEPRDSAVYFCASGLVILGRPNTQYFGPGTRLTVL.

The chain couples TRBV7-9 to TRBJ2-5, with D possibly TRBD1 on 5 matching bases. CDR1 SEHNR and CDR2 FQNEAQ come from the germline V gene (reference sequence). There are 13 residues in the CDR3. Trimming shortened V by 5 bases and J by 5 bases, and 12 bases separated the two germline ends. The chain's CDR3 is CASSRGSGETQYF. The CDR3 DNA is TGTGCCAGCAGCCGCGGCTCAGGGGAGACCCAGTACTTC.

This clone was picked up one time. The gene calls are TRBV4-1 and TRBJ2-5; 8 positions match TRBD2. Germline CDR1 reads MGHRA; CDR2 reads YSYEKL. After removal of 6 bases from V and 5 bases from J, the junction contained 14 bases not matched to a gene. This CDR3 is built from 16 residues. The CDR3 region has the DNA TGCGCCAGCAGGGACATTGCCCGGGGGGGGCTTGAGACCCAGTACTTC. Translation: CASRDIARGGLETQYF.

The V call is TRBV27, the J call TRBJ2-7, with D hard to call. This CDR3 is 15 amino acids long. The germline V gene encodes CDR1 MNHEY and CDR2 SMNVEV (reference sequence). Between the trimmed V and J ends, which lost 5 bases and 3 bases, there was a span of 17 bases. CDR3: CASSPSLRNHYEQYF. The CDR3 DNA reads as TGTGCCAGCAGTCCCTCCCTAAGAAACCACTACGAGCAGTACTTC.

The rearrangement links TRBV6-5 to TRBJ1-2; TRBD1 might be the D (5 bases). Germline V gene lookup returns CDR1 MNHEY and CDR2 SVGAGI. V lost 6 bases and J 3 bases, leaving 11 bases between the germline ends. The CDR3 sequence is 13 residues long. The CDR3 DNA sequence: TGTGCCAGCAGGCGACAGTATTACTATGGCTACACCTTC. As protein: CASRRQYYYGYTF.

This clone appeared a single time. V and J are TRBV7-9 and TRBJ1-1; a weak D match, TRBD1 (5 bases). This CDR3 has 13 residues. Germline-derived CDR1 and CDR2 are SEHNR and FQNEAQ (reference sequence). V was cut by 5 bases and J by 4 bases, with 11 bases left in between. Written as DNA, the CDR3 is TGTGCCAGCAGCGCAGGGACTCCCACTGAAGCTTTCTTT. Amino acids: CASSAGTPTEAFF.

The V call is TRBV13, the J call TRBJ2-7; no firm D call. In germline, CDR1 is PRHDT, CDR2 FYEKMQ (reference sequence). The CDR3 sequence is 11 residues long. The V end lost 9 bases, the J end lost 7 bases, and 13 bases lay between the germline ends. The CDR3 nucleotides read TGTGCCAGTGGGTCACGACTTGAGCAGTACTTC. Encoded protein: CASGSRLEQYF. Full variable domain (outside the CDR3, taken from reference TRBV13 and TRBJ2-7): AAGVIQSPRHLIKEKRETATLKCYPIPRHDTVYWYQQGPGQDPQFLISFYEKMQSDKGSIPDRFSAQQFSDYHSELNMSSLELGDSALYFCASGSRLEQYFGPGTRLTVT.

The gene calls are TRBV18 and TRBJ1-1, with D unclear. This CDR3 has 16 amino acids. Germline V gene data show CDR1 as KGHSH and CDR2 as LQKENI. V was pared by 3 bases and J by 1 base, with 15 bases between. CDR3 sequence reads: CASSPEWPSENTEAFF. For the CDR3, the DNA is TGTGCCAGCTCACCGGAGTGGCCGTCTGAGAACACTGAAGCTTTCTTT.